These T cell receptor beta chains were read from a single sample in a study of molecular identifiers for immune sequencing clone quantification. TCRdb recomputed calls from the PCR reads with MiXCR, one row per CDR3 protein. This table holds about 320,000 distinct CDR3 sequences, roughly 24% found once. The sequencing sample was made of naive CD8+ T cells from blood, with Jurkat cell RNA spiked in. The receptor source for this set is a human donor in good health. Some libraries in this study had Jurkat cell RNA spiked in. CDR3s include the opening cysteine and the closing phenylalanine or tryptophan. D genes are given only for firm matches. For some rows the clone size is stated as once, few or many, or as a class when expanded; others skip it.

d_gene	v_gene	j_gene	abundance	CDR3aa	CDR3nt
-	TRBV7-9	TRBJ1-2	-	CASSTLDSGYTF	TGTGCCAGCAGCACCCTGGACTCTGGCTACACCTTC
-	TRBV23-1	TRBJ2-5	-	CASSLGLQGTQYF	TGCGCCAGCAGTCTAGGGCTGCAAGGGACCCAGTACTTC
-	TRBV27	TRBJ1-5	-	CARGGGWGQPQHF	TGTGCCCGTGGGGGGGGCTGGGGTCAGCCCCAGCATTTT
-	TRBV13	TRBJ2-3	-	CASSPRQGPDPQYF	TGTGCCAGCAGCCCTCGCCAGGGCCCAGATCCGCAGTATTTT
-	TRBV2	TRBJ2-3	many	CASSESVAAGSDTQYF	TGTGCCAGCAGTGAATCGGTGGCGGCGGGTTCAGATACGCAGTATTTT
-	TRBV7-9	TRBJ2-7	many	CASSLDLGLLSYEQYF	TGTGCCAGCAGCTTAGACTTAGGCCTCCTCTCCTACGAGCAGTACTTC
-	TRBV28	TRBJ2-7	many	CASSLVQSSYEQYF	TGTGCCAGCAGCTTAGTGCAGAGCTCCTACGAGCAGTACTTC
TRBD2	TRBV28	TRBJ2-6	many	CASSLSEGGSPGANVLTF	TGTGCCAGCAGTTTATCGGAGGGAGGGTCCCCTGGGGCCAACGTCCTGACTTTC
-	TRBV27	TRBJ2-4	-	CASMELAKNIQYF	TGTGCCAGCATGGAATTAGCCAAAAACATTCAGTACTTC
-	TRBV7-2	TRBJ1-1	many	CASSFLQVSEAFF	TGTGCCAGCAGCTTTCTTCAGGTCTCTGAAGCTTTCTTT
-	TRBV5-1	TRBJ1-5	few	CASSLVEGQPQHF	TGCGCCAGCAGCTTGGTAGAGGGCCAGCCCCAGCATTTT
TRBD1	TRBV11-2	TRBJ1-1	few	CASSLDWSRDRGPVGTEAFF	TGTGCCAGCAGCTTAGATTGGTCCCGGGACAGGGGGCCGGTCGGCACTGAAGCTTTCTTT
-	TRBV12-3/TRBV12-4	TRBJ1-4	many	CASSLVEKLFF	TGTGCCAGCAGTTTAGTTGAAAAACTGTTTTTT
-	TRBV5-4	TRBJ2-2	few	CASSSSTRDTGELFF	TGTGCCAGCAGCTCCTCAACCCGGGACACCGGGGAGCTGTTTTTT
-	TRBV30	TRBJ2-2	-	CAWSVVGAQDTGELFF	TGTGCCTGGAGTGTAGTAGGGGCGCAGGACACCGGGGAGCTGTTTTTT
-	TRBV20-1	TRBJ2-3	few	CSASVGGSSTDTQYF	TGCAGTGCTAGTGTGGGTGGGAGTAGCACAGATACGCAGTATTTT
-	TRBV3-1	TRBJ2-5	many	CASSQDPGTQETQYF	TGTGCCAGCAGCCAAGATCCGGGAACACAAGAGACCCAGTACTTC
TRBD2	TRBV28	TRBJ2-7	-	CASSCGTSGSYEQYF	TGTGCCAGCAGTTGTGGGACTAGCGGATCTTACGAGCAGTACTTC
-	TRBV28	TRBJ2-1	few	CASSFPRGRSVNEQFF	TGTGCCAGCAGTTTCCCCAGGGGTCGTTCGGTAAATGAGCAGTTCTTC
-	TRBV27	TRBJ2-5	-	CASSPRPYPAPPSF	TGTGCCAGCAGCCCCCGGCCGTACCCAGCGCCCCCGTCCTTC
TRBD1	TRBV5-1	TRBJ1-1	many	CASSLGTGTARLNTEAFF	TGCGCCAGCAGCTTGGGAACTGGGACAGCACGATTGAACACTGAAGCTTTCTTT
-	TRBV27	TRBJ2-7	few	CASSPTLQGIYEQYF	TGTGCCAGCAGTCCCACCCTCCAGGGAATCTACGAGCAGTACTTC
-	TRBV7-9	TRBJ2-5	-	CASSFSQEYQETQYF	TGTGCCAGCAGCTTTTCGCAGGAGTACCAAGAGACCCAGTACTTC
TRBD2	TRBV13	TRBJ2-7	few	CASSFFSGGASGYEQYF	TGTGCCAGCAGCTTCTTTAGCGGGGGGGCCTCGGGATACGAGCAGTACTTC
TRBD1	TRBV3-1	TRBJ2-1	-	CASSQGGQENNEQFF	TGTGCCAGCAGCCAAGGGGGACAGGAGAACAATGAGCAGTTCTTC
-	TRBV6-1	TRBJ1-1	-	CASSVGGLLGTEAFF	TGTGCCAGCAGTGTGGGGGGACTTTTGGGCACTGAAGCTTTCTTT
-	TRBV6-2/TRBV6-3	TRBJ2-5	-	CASRASFATQYF	TGTGCCAGCAGGGCTAGTTTTGCGACCCAGTACTTC
-	TRBV12-3/TRBV12-4	TRBJ2-2	-	CASSFSGTGELFF	TGTGCCAGCAGTTTCTCAGGGACCGGGGAGCTGTTTTTT
TRBD2	TRBV7-2	TRBJ2-7	few	CASSVGSSGGGRFPEQYF	TGTGCCAGCAGCGTAGGCTCTAGCGGGGGGGGCCGGTTTCCGGAGCAGTACTTC
-	TRBV7-2	TRBJ2-7	many	CASSPGRHEQYF	TGTGCCAGCAGCCCTGGTCGGCACGAGCAGTACTTC
-	TRBV21-1	TRBJ1-1	-	CASTPPAGQTNTEAFF	TGTGCCAGCACCCCTCCGGCAGGGCAAACGAACACTGAAGCTTTCTTT
-	TRBV6-1	TRBJ2-3	-	CASQPTRPPRPDTQYF	TGTGCCAGCCAGCCGACGAGACCGCCGCGCCCAGATACGCAGTATTTT
TRBD1	TRBV11-2	TRBJ2-7	few	CASSWDRVNEQYF	TGTGCCAGCAGCTGGGACAGGGTCAACGAGCAGTACTTC
TRBD2	TRBV3-1	TRBJ2-5	-	CASSQLTSIQETQYF	TGTGCCAGCAGCCAATTGACTAGCATTCAAGAGACCCAGTACTTC
-	TRBV9	TRBJ2-2	-	CASSPPSGSTGELFF	TGTGCCAGCAGCCCTCCCTCCGGCAGCACCGGGGAGCTGTTTTTT
-	TRBV10-2	TRBJ1-1	-	CASGGGGQSFF	TGCGCCAGCGGGGGAGGCGGACAATCTTTCTTT
-	TRBV12-5	TRBJ1-6	-	CASGLVVPYGPPLHF	TGTGCTAGTGGTTTGGTTGTGCCCTACGGACCACCCCTCCACTTT
TRBD1	TRBV28	TRBJ1-3	-	CASRERGQVFSGNTIYF	TGTGCCAGCCGCGAACGTGGACAGGTTTTCTCTGGAAACACCATATATTTT
TRBD1	TRBV7-9	TRBJ2-5	many	CASSSQGGETQYF	TGTGCCAGCAGCAGCCAAGGGGGCGAGACCCAGTACTTC
-	TRBV5-4	TRBJ2-1	-	CASSLVGASNEQFF	TGTGCCAGCAGCTTAGTTGGGGCCAGCAATGAGCAGTTCTTC
-	TRBV28	TRBJ2-7	-	CASSLRDGYYEQYF	TGTGCCAGCAGTTTACGGGACGGATACTACGAGCAGTACTTC
-	TRBV24-1	TRBJ1-6	few	CATSDFLRDRKSSYNSPLHF	TGTGCCACCAGTGATTTCCTCCGGGACCGAAAAAGCTCCTATAATTCACCCCTCCACTTT
-	TRBV5-3	TRBJ1-4	-	CASSLEMMGANEKLFF	TGTGCCAGCAGCTTGGAAATGATGGGAGCTAATGAAAAACTGTTTTTT
TRBD1	TRBV4-1	TRBJ1-5	many	CASSQETGVGQPQHF	TGCGCCAGCAGCCAGGAAACAGGGGTGGGTCAGCCCCAGCATTTT
TRBD2	TRBV7-2	TRBJ2-1	many	CASSSTSGGATLGNEQFF	TGTGCCAGCAGCTCGACTAGCGGGGGTGCCACGCTGGGCAATGAGCAGTTCTTC
-	TRBV2	TRBJ1-2	-	CASSELRADYGYTF	TGTGCCAGCAGCGAATTGAGGGCTGACTATGGCTACACCTTC
TRBD1	TRBV20-1	TRBJ1-1	-	CSARDHRGARRNTEAFF	TGCAGTGCTAGAGATCACAGGGGGGCGCGAAGGAACACTGAAGCTTTCTTT
-	TRBV4-1	TRBJ2-3	-	CASSQVGVRGTDTQYF	TGCGCCAGCAGCCAAGTTGGGGTTAGAGGCACAGATACGCAGTATTTT